This T cell receptor (beta chain) was recovered during a study of cytomegalovirus exposure and HLA in healthy donors. Study-level points and caveats: A later look showed TCR association rates differing by HLA locus, highest for DRB1 and lowest for HLA-C. Previously analyzed data showed that most TCR beta V segments were productive at a frequency of about 87% or about 30%. The likely explanation for a cluster of highly shared sequence variants was sequencing artifact. Later analysis suggested most CMV-associated TCR beta chains were HLA-restricted.

Losses at the gene ends were 1 base for V and 0 bases for J; bases not matched to a gene: 6. The CDR3 has 16 amino acids. Germline loops: CDR1 SGHNT, CDR2 YENEEA. PCR used 60 Vbeta primers and 13 Jbeta primers. The assay was immunoSEQ multiplex PCR, and TCRdb's table has in-frame clones only and misses some. The sample consists of roughly 180,000 clones, approximately 9.5% of them appearing once. This clone was detected once. Its antigen remains unidentified. This TCR derives from a woman aged 25-40 years in good health and CMV-seropositive. The chain is built from TRBV11-3 and TRBJ2-7; 7 positions agree with TRBD1. The sequenced material came from PBMCs. The CDR3: CASSLGGQGDSYEQYF. Written as DNA, the CDR3 is TGTGCCAGCAGCTTAGGAGGGCAGGGGGACTCCTACGAGCAGTACTTC.